The 20 T cell receptor beta chains presented below share a single source sample, sequenced in a study of beta chain features in type 1 diabetes. Every isolated RNA sample was fully reverse transcribed, so sequencing captured expressed TCRB transcripts. The table came from immunoSEQ multiplex PCR; TCRdb's copy has only in-frame clones and leaves some out. The sample consists of some 300,000 clones, 8% of them appearing once. The sequenced sample was central memory CD4+ T cells from blood. These receptor sequences come from a woman under 30 in good health.

This clone has just a few counts. The chain combines TRBV6-5 with TRBJ1-5; 9 nucleotides match TRBD1. The germline CDR1 and CDR2 sequences are MNHEY and SVGAGI. Losses at the gene ends were 4 bases for V and 0 bases for J; bases not matched to a gene: 4. CDR3 size: 16 residues. CDR3 region: CASSLRQGDSNQPQHF. The CDR3 coding sequence is TGTGCCAGCAGTTTAAGACAGGGGGATAGCAATCAGCCCCAGCATTTT.

The gene calls are TRBV7-8 and TRBJ2-5; D not resolved. The CDR3 totals 15 residues. The germline gives CDR1 SGHVS, CDR2 FQNEAQ. The V and J ends lost 1 base and 5 bases respectively, with 14 bases between them. The CDR3 protein is CASSLVEVTGETQYF. The CDR3 nucleotides are TGTGCCAGCAGCTTAGTTGAGGTGACCGGGGAGACCCAGTACTTC.

Ten or more counts support this clone. The rearrangement uses TRBV28 and TRBJ1-1, with a weak D call TRBD1 (5 bases). V was pared by 7 bases and J by 1 base, with 10 bases between. The germline V gene encodes CDR1 MDHEN and CDR2 SYDVKM. The CDR3 totals 13 residues. The CDR3 nucleotides read TGTGCCAGCAAATTCGGGGGGAACACTGAAGCTTTCTTT. Translated, it gives CASKFGGNTEAFF. Full variable domain (remainder filled in from reference TRBV28 and TRBJ1-1): DVKVTQSSRYLVKRTGEKVFLECVQDMDHENMFWYRQDPGLGLRLIYFSYDVKMKEKGDIPEGYSVSREKKERFSLILESASTNQTSMYLCASKFGGNTEAFFGQGTRLTVV.

The chain's CDR3 is CASSPWDRRNEQFF. The CDR3 region has the DNA TGTGCCAGCAGCCCTTGGGACAGGAGAAATGAGCAGTTCTTC. The chain combines TRBV11-2 with TRBJ2-1; TRBD1 aligns across 8 bases. The CDR3 loop spans 14 amino acids. V lost 5 bases and J lost 7; bases outside the gene matches: 7. The germline V gene has CDR1 SGHAT and CDR2 FQNNGV.

In its sample, this clone was seen a few times. This sample also contains other DNA sequences that code for the same CDR3. The CDR3 nucleotides read TGCAGTGCTAGAGGAGATCAGCCCCAGCATTTT. Encoded protein: CSARGDQPQHF. The chain combines TRBV20-1 with TRBJ1-5; no reliable D call. The V gene's germline CDR1 is DFQATT and CDR2 SNEGSKA (reference sequence). This CDR3 contains 11 residues. Trimming left V 1 base short and J 5 bases short, with 3 bases between.

There are many counts of this clone. V gene TRBV13 combines with J gene TRBJ1-3; D unresolved. With 3 bases removed from V and 0 bases from J, the gap between germline ends came to 6 bases. The CDR3 totals 14 residues. Germline V gene sequence: CDR1 PRHDT, CDR2 FYEKMQ (reference sequence). The CDR3 is CASSFPSSGNTIYF. DNA for the CDR3: TGTGCCAGCAGCTTCCCCAGCTCTGGAAACACCATATATTTT. Full variable domain (remainder filled in from reference TRBV13 and TRBJ1-3): AAGVIQSPRHLIKEKRETATLKCYPIPRHDTVYWYQQGPGQDPQFLISFYEKMQSDKGSIPDRFSAQQFSDYHSELNMSSLELGDSALYFCASSFPSSGNTIYFGEGSWLTVV.

This clone was detected many times. The chain carries TRBV10-3 and TRBJ1-1; perhaps TRBD1 as D (5 bases). This CDR3 region has 13 residues. The V end lost 2 bases, the J end lost 3 bases, and 7 bases lay between the germline ends. Germline CDR1 reads ENHRY; CDR2 reads SYGVKD. This chain's CDR3 is CAISEGGDTEAFF. The CDR3 nucleotides are TGTGCCATCAGTGAGGGAGGGGACACTGAAGCTTTCTTT.

This sequence joins TRBV27 and TRBJ2-6, with 9 bases aligning to TRBD1. CDR3 length: 18 amino acids. Germline V CDR1 and CDR2: MNHEY, SMNVEV (reference sequence). Trimming cost V 6 bases and J 0 bases; bases outside gene matches: 9. CDR3 nucleotides: TGTGCCAGCAGGGCTGGGACAGGGACCCGCTCTGGGGCCAACGTCCTGACTTTC. Protein: CASRAGTGTRSGANVLTF.

This rearrangement joins TRBV7-9 to TRBJ1-1; 9 bases map to TRBD1. Trimming cost V 5 bases and J 4 bases; bases outside gene matches: 5. The CDR3 covers 14 residues. Germline loops: CDR1 SEHNR, CDR2 FQNEAQ (reference sequence). CDR3 protein: CASSKQGASTEAFF. In nucleotides, the CDR3 is TGTGCCAGCAGCAAACAGGGGGCGAGCACTGAAGCTTTCTTT.

This clone occurred a few times. DNA of the CDR3: TGTGCCAGTAGTATAAGGACAGGGTCCGAGCAGTACGTC. This translates into CASSIRTGSEQYV. V and J are TRBV19 and TRBJ2-7; 8 bases are a match to TRBD1. Germline values: CDR1 LNHDA, CDR2 SQIVND (reference sequence). With 2 bases clipped from V and 6 bases from J, the junction kept 3 bases outside the gene matches. The CDR3 consists of 13 residues.

This clone has only a few counts. V is TRBV28 and J is TRBJ1-3; a possible D gene is TRBD1 (6 bases). Germline lookup yields CDR1 MDHEN and CDR2 SYDVKM. This CDR3 comprises 15 residues. The germline V and J ends were trimmed by 2 bases and 2 bases, with 10 bases remaining between them. CDR3 residues: CASSLLQGPGNTIYF. The CDR3 coding sequence is TGTGCCAGCAGTTTACTCCAGGGGCCTGGAAACACCATATATTTT.

The chain's CDR3 is CASISSGLPSDEQFF. CDR3 DNA sequence: TGCGCCAGCATCTCCTCGGGACTTCCTTCGGATGAGCAGTTCTTC. This chain uses TRBV5-1 with TRBJ2-1, with D possibly matching TRBD2 (6 bases). V was shortened by 6 bases and J by 8 bases, with 21 bases between the two germline ends. The CDR3 consists of 15 residues. Germline CDR1 is SGHRS and CDR2 is YFSETQ.

The chain uses TRBV7-8 and TRBJ2-7; D is uncertain. The ends were cut back, 5 bases at V and 2 bases at J, with 10 bases in the middle. CDR1 is SGHVS, CDR2 FQNEAQ, per germline. The length of the CDR3 is 13 residues. CDR3 DNA sequence: TGTGCCAGCAGCCTTGGACGGGCCTACGAGCAGTACTTC. Amino acids: CASSLGRAYEQYF.

The rearrangement links TRBV7-2 to TRBJ1-5, with D unresolved. Trimming cost V 6 bases and J 6 bases, with 9 bases left between them. This CDR3 comprises 12 residues. Germline V CDR1 and CDR2: SGHTA, FQGNSA. The CDR3 DNA is TGTGCCAGCAGTTTGACCCCTCAGCCCCAGCATTTT. Translation: CASSLTPQPQHF.

Ten or more counts support this clone. V gene TRBV14 combines with J gene TRBJ2-3; D is ambiguous. V lost 1 base to trimming and J lost 0 bases, with 8 bases between them. Per the germline V gene, CDR1 is SGHDN and CDR2 is FVKESK. The CDR3 sequence is 15 residues long. The DNA of the CDR3 is TGTGCCAGCAGCCAAGGAATGGGCAGCACAGATACGCAGTATTTT. Protein: CASSQGMGSTDTQYF.

This clone was observed a handful of times. This chain uses TRBV10-3 with TRBJ1-5; D perhaps matches TRBD1 (6 bases). The CDR3 consists of 16 residues. Trimming shortened V by 0 bases and J by 1 base, and 10 bases separated the two germline ends. CDR1 is ENHRY, CDR2 SYGVKD, per germline. CDR3 bases: TGTGCCATCAGTGAGTCTCTTGGGGGCAGCAATCAGCCCCAGCATTTT. Translation: CAISESLGGSNQPQHF.

This clone was detected a few times. The rearrangement links TRBV18 to TRBJ2-3; perhaps TRBD1 as D (6 bases). Germline CDR1 and CDR2: KGHSH and LQKENI. V gave up 4 bases and J gave up 0 bases, with 11 bases separating them. The CDR3 sequence is 15 residues long. The CDR3 sequence is CASSRWTASTDTQYF. The CDR3 nucleotides are TGTGCCAGCTCACGATGGACAGCTAGCACAGATACGCAGTATTTT.

This clone came up a few times. This rearrangement joins TRBV7-2 to TRBJ1-1; D may be TRBD1 (6 bases). Germline lookup yields CDR1 SGHTA and CDR2 FQGNSA. The V end lost 5 bases, the J end lost 1 base, and 17 bases lay between the germline ends. The CDR3 spans 16 residues. CDR3 bases: TGTGCCAGCAGCCAAGGGGGGGCCACGAGGAACACTGAAGCTTTCTTT. It translates to CASSQGGATRNTEAFF.

V gene TRBV11-3 combines with J gene TRBJ2-3, with D perhaps TRBD1 (5 bases). V was shortened by 0 bases and J by 2 bases, with 15 bases between the two germline ends. CDR3 length: 17 amino acids. Per germline, CDR1 SGHNT and CDR2 YENEEA. CDR3 residues: CASSLDLETAFTDTQYF. The DNA of the CDR3 is TGTGCCAGCAGCTTAGATCTCGAGACAGCGTTCACAGATACGCAGTATTTT.

This clone was counted between two and nine times. The rearrangement joins TRBV11-2 to TRBJ2-1; D is possibly TRBD1 (5 bases). V lost 5 bases, J lost 0 bases, and 14 bases lay in between. Germline-derived CDR1 and CDR2 are SGHAT and FQNNGV. The length of the CDR3 is 16 residues. For the CDR3, the DNA is TGTGCCAGCAGCCGCCTCAGGGATGACTCCTACAATGAGCAGTTCTTC. Translated: CASSRLRDDSYNEQFF.